These T cell receptor beta chains were read from a single sample in a study of CD8+CD57+ T cells in acquired aplastic anemia. TCRdb called the reads again in MiXCR, with one record for every CDR3 protein. The sample has about 220,000 distinct CDR3 sequences, roughly 33% seen once; the top ten hold around 1.1%. Sequencing was done on a sample of sorted CD4+, CD8+, or CD8+CD57+ T cells (not recorded which) from PBMCs. All receptors come from a human donor in good health, serving as a control. Each CDR3 is given with its conserved first and last residue. D genes are given only for firm matches. Size tells how often a clone was seen (once, few, many) or the class of an expanded clone, and some rows leave it out.

D gene: NA
clone size: many
J gene: TRBJ1-6
V gene: TRBV19
CDR3 protein: CASSIPGNQGPLHF
CDR3 DNA: TGTGCCAGTAGTATTCCGGGGAATCAAGGGCCCCTCCACTTT

D gene: NA
clone size: many
J gene: TRBJ1-1
V gene: TRBV15
CDR3 protein: CATSRDLNTEAFF
CDR3 DNA: TGTGCCACCAGCAGAGATCTGAACACTGAAGCTTTCTTT

D gene: NA
clone size: NA
J gene: TRBJ1-2
V gene: TRBV20-1
CDR3 protein: CSAIDRLLVGGYTF
CDR3 DNA: TGCAGTGCTATCGACAGGCTCCTCGTCGGTGGCTACACCTTC

D gene: NA
clone size: NA
J gene: TRBJ1-2
V gene: TRBV5-1
CDR3 protein: CASSSGAGDLLYGYTF
CDR3 DNA: TGCGCCAGCAGCTCTGGGGCAGGTGATTTACTCTATGGCTACACCTTC

D gene: NA
clone size: NA
J gene: TRBJ2-1
V gene: TRBV12-3/TRBV12-4
CDR3 protein: CASSLAGGLYNEQFF
CDR3 DNA: TGTGCCAGCAGTTTAGCGGGGGGGCTCTACAATGAGCAGTTCTTC

D gene: NA
clone size: many
J gene: TRBJ2-1
V gene: TRBV7-2
CDR3 protein: CASSKAGSTYNEQFF
CDR3 DNA: TGTGCCAGCAGCAAAGCGGGCTCCACGTACAATGAGCAGTTCTTC

D gene: NA
clone size: many
J gene: TRBJ1-5
V gene: TRBV6-1
CDR3 protein: CASSSLNSGNQPQHF
CDR3 DNA: TGTGCCAGCAGCAGTCTCAACAGCGGCAATCAGCCCCAGCATTTT

D gene: NA
clone size: NA
J gene: TRBJ1-1
V gene: TRBV10-3
CDR3 protein: CAISEGGCGTEAFF
CDR3 DNA: TGTGCCATCAGTGAAGGGGGATGTGGCACTGAAGCTTTCTTT

D gene: NA
clone size: NA
J gene: TRBJ2-1
V gene: TRBV25-1
CDR3 protein: CASSTRQGGVYNEQFF
CDR3 DNA: TGTGCCAGCAGTACGAGACAGGGAGGGGTTTACAATGAGCAGTTCTTC

D gene: TRBD2
clone size: many
J gene: TRBJ2-5
V gene: TRBV2
CDR3 protein: CASSRLARQETQYF
CDR3 DNA: TGTGCCAGCAGTCGACTAGCGAGACAAGAGACCCAGTACTTC

D gene: NA
clone size: NA
J gene: TRBJ2-7
V gene: TRBV20-1
CDR3 protein: CSSRDTSVPMDKQYF
CDR3 DNA: TGCAGTTCTAGAGATACGTCAGTCCCTATGGACAAGCAGTACTTC

D gene: TRBD1
clone size: many
J gene: TRBJ2-1
V gene: TRBV29-1
CDR3 protein: CSVDRTGQNEQFF
CDR3 DNA: TGCAGCGTTGATCGGACAGGTCAAAATGAGCAGTTCTTC

D gene: TRBD2
clone size: few
J gene: TRBJ2-1
V gene: TRBV5-1
CDR3 protein: CASSLGLAPDSHNEQFF
CDR3 DNA: TGCGCCAGCAGCTTGGGACTAGCTCCCGACAGTCACAATGAGCAGTTCTTC

D gene: TRBD2
clone size: few
J gene: TRBJ2-7
V gene: TRBV4-1
CDR3 protein: CASSQDYPGWGDYTYEQYF
CDR3 DNA: TGCGCCAGCAGCCAAGATTATCCGGGGTGGGGGGACTACACCTACGAGCAGTACTTC

D gene: NA
clone size: NA
J gene: TRBJ2-5
V gene: TRBV25-1
CDR3 protein: CASRDGGPQETQYF
CDR3 DNA: TGTGCCAGCAGAGATGGTGGGCCCCAAGAGACCCAGTACTTC

D gene: TRBD1
clone size: few
J gene: TRBJ2-3
V gene: TRBV3-1
CDR3 protein: CASSQDWTGRNTDTQYF
CDR3 DNA: TGTGCCAGCAGCCAAGATTGGACAGGGAGAAACACAGATACGCAGTATTTT

D gene: NA
clone size: NA
J gene: TRBJ1-1
V gene: TRBV15
CDR3 protein: CATSRGRNTEAFF
CDR3 DNA: TGTGCCACCAGCAGAGGTCGGAACACTGAAGCTTTCTTT

D gene: NA
clone size: NA
J gene: TRBJ2-3
V gene: TRBV24-1
CDR3 protein: CATSEVDLGRTDTQYF
CDR3 DNA: TGTGCCACCAGTGAGGTCGACTTGGGCCGCACAGATACGCAGTATTTT

D gene: NA
clone size: many
J gene: TRBJ2-5
V gene: TRBV5-1
CDR3 protein: CASSLEAYQETQYF
CDR3 DNA: TGCGCCAGCAGCTTGGAAGCGTACCAAGAGACCCAGTACTTC

D gene: NA
clone size: many
J gene: TRBJ2-7
V gene: TRBV10-3
CDR3 protein: CATSEVQGKPYEQYF
CDR3 DNA: TGTGCCACCTCCGAGGTCCAGGGTAAGCCCTACGAGCAGTACTTC

D gene: TRBD2
clone size: many
J gene: TRBJ2-3
V gene: TRBV10-3
CDR3 protein: CAISLAGGNTDTQYF
CDR3 DNA: TGTGCCATCAGCCTAGCGGGAGGGAACACAGATACGCAGTATTTT

D gene: NA
clone size: many
J gene: TRBJ1-2
V gene: TRBV29-1
CDR3 protein: CSASTRVQGYTF
CDR3 DNA: TGCAGCGCGTCTACCAGGGTTCAAGGCTACACCTTC

D gene: TRBD1
clone size: NA
J gene: TRBJ1-6
V gene: TRBV7-9
CDR3 protein: CASSRDRDPLPLHF
CDR3 DNA: TGTGCCAGCAGCAGGGACAGGGACCCGCTGCCCCTCCACTTT

D gene: TRBD1
clone size: NA
J gene: TRBJ2-7
V gene: TRBV20-1
CDR3 protein: CSARPPGGTYEQYF
CDR3 DNA: TGCAGTGCTAGACCCCCAGGGGGCACCTACGAGCAGTACTTC

D gene: TRBD1
clone size: NA
J gene: TRBJ2-7
V gene: TRBV29-1
CDR3 protein: CSVRTGGYEQYF
CDR3 DNA: TGCAGCGTACGGACAGGGGGCTACGAGCAGTACTTC

D gene: TRBD1
clone size: few
J gene: TRBJ2-4
V gene: TRBV20-1
CDR3 protein: CSAPDRGASKNIQYF
CDR3 DNA: TGCAGTGCTCCGGACAGGGGAGCTTCCAAAAACATTCAGTACTTC

D gene: TRBD2
clone size: NA
J gene: TRBJ2-7
V gene: TRBV10-2
CDR3 protein: CASGNSGGAYEQYF
CDR3 DNA: TGCGCCAGCGGGAACAGCGGGGGGGCCTACGAGCAGTACTTC

D gene: TRBD1
clone size: many
J gene: TRBJ2-3
V gene: TRBV7-6
CDR3 protein: CASSRPTGTDTDTQYF
CDR3 DNA: TGTGCCAGCAGCCGACCCACCGGGACAGACACAGATACGCAGTATTTT

D gene: NA
clone size: NA
J gene: TRBJ2-1
V gene: TRBV5-1
CDR3 protein: CASSFVGSSYNEQFF
CDR3 DNA: TGCGCCAGCAGCTTCGTGGGTAGCTCCTACAATGAGCAGTTCTTC

D gene: TRBD1
clone size: many
J gene: TRBJ2-7
V gene: TRBV14
CDR3 protein: CASSYDRGSEQYF
CDR3 DNA: TGTGCCAGCAGCTACGACAGGGGATCCGAGCAGTACTTC

D gene: NA
clone size: NA
J gene: TRBJ1-2
V gene: TRBV27
CDR3 protein: CASRGGTAASYGYTF
CDR3 DNA: TGTGCCAGCAGGGGCGGGACGGCCGCTAGCTATGGCTACACCTTC

D gene: NA
clone size: few
J gene: TRBJ1-1
V gene: TRBV4-1
CDR3 protein: CASSPFGHSNTEAFF
CDR3 DNA: TGCGCCAGCAGCCCGTTCGGACATTCGAACACTGAAGCTTTCTTT

D gene: TRBD1
clone size: NA
J gene: TRBJ1-1
V gene: TRBV24-1
CDR3 protein: CATSGTGGTEAFF
CDR3 DNA: TGTGCCACCAGCGGGACAGGGGGAACTGAAGCTTTCTTT

D gene: NA
clone size: many
J gene: TRBJ1-1
V gene: TRBV7-9
CDR3 protein: CASSLSITEAFF
CDR3 DNA: TGTGCCAGCAGCTTATCAATAACTGAAGCTTTCTTT

D gene: NA
clone size: many
J gene: TRBJ1-2
V gene: TRBV5-1
CDR3 protein: CASSLGPGSLNYGYTF
CDR3 DNA: TGCGCCAGCAGCTTGGGACCGGGCAGTCTTAACTATGGCTACACCTTC

D gene: NA
clone size: many
J gene: TRBJ2-2
V gene: TRBV19
CDR3 protein: CASSIRTANTGELFF
CDR3 DNA: TGTGCCAGTAGTATACGGACAGCAAACACCGGGGAGCTGTTTTTT

D gene: TRBD1
clone size: many
J gene: TRBJ1-2
V gene: TRBV7-8
CDR3 protein: CASSLSGTGVNGYTF
CDR3 DNA: TGTGCCAGCAGCTTATCCGGGACAGGGGTTAATGGCTACACCTTC

D gene: NA
clone size: NA
J gene: TRBJ1-1
V gene: TRBV25-1
CDR3 protein: CASRQGSTEAFF
CDR3 DNA: TGTGCCAGCAGACAGGGCAGCACTGAAGCTTTCTTT

D gene: TRBD1
clone size: many
J gene: TRBJ1-6
V gene: TRBV5-1
CDR3 protein: CASSLDPGQGGPLHF
CDR3 DNA: TGCGCCAGCAGCTTGGACCCGGGACAGGGAGGCCCCCTCCACTTT